The 10 T cell receptor beta chains presented below share a single source sample, sequenced in a study of T-cell memory formation after mild COVID-19. A single record per CDR3 protein comes from TCRdb applying MiXCR to the 5' RACE reads. Of 300,000 to 400,000 distinct CDR3 sequences in the sample, approximately 29% were seen once. The sequenced sample was PBMCs or a T cell subset sorted from them (not recorded which). The receptor set was obtained from an adult woman who had mild COVID-19 (a few samples of this study predate the infection). Cell type and time point are not known.

The chain employs TRBV6-1 and TRBJ2-1, with D unresolved. The CDR3 has 16 residues. Germline-derived CDR1 and CDR2 are MNHNS and SASEGT. The V gene lost 3 bases and the J gene lost 0 bases, with 12 bases spanning the gap. CDR3 nucleotides: TGTGCCAGCAGTGATGGCGACTCCCGCTCCTACAATGAGCAGTTCTTC. Translating gives CASSDGDSRSYNEQFF.

V and J are TRBV12-3 or TRBV12-4 and TRBJ1-3; D is possibly TRBD1 (5 bases). V dropped 7 bases and J dropped 0 bases, with 16 bases sitting between them. The CDR3 is 16 amino acids. The CDR3 DNA sequence: TGTGCCAGCAATCACGGGGGACTGCTCTCTGGAAACACCATATATTTT. Encoded protein: CASNHGGLLSGNTIYF.

V is TRBV20-1 and J is TRBJ2-7; D perhaps matches TRBD1 (6 bases). The CDR3 has 15 amino acids. V lost 0 bases, J lost 2 bases, and 14 bases lay in between. Germline V CDR1 and CDR2: DFQATT, SNEGSKA (reference sequence). The CDR3 sequence: CSARDAQRTAYEQYF. The CDR3 bases are TGCAGTGCTAGAGATGCCCAGCGGACAGCCTACGAGCAGTACTTC.

The chain employs TRBV4-1 and TRBJ1-3, with TRBD1 matching 7 bases. The V gene's germline CDR1 is MGHRA and CDR2 YSYEKL. V lost 0 bases and J lost 0; bases outside the gene matches: 17. The CDR3 spans 21 residues. CDR3 protein: CASSQEILRRGRRGSGNTIYF. The CDR3 region has the DNA TGCGCCAGCAGCCAAGAAATTCTGCGTAGGGGGCGCAGGGGCTCTGGAAACACCATATATTTT.

The gene calls are TRBV12-3 or TRBV12-4 and TRBJ2-1; D not certain. V was trimmed by 4 bases and J by 9 bases, leaving 13 bases between them. The CDR3 is made up of 13 amino acids. The CDR3 region has the DNA TGTGCCAGCAGTTCAATAAACTGGGGTGAGCAGTTCTTC. It encodes CASSSINWGEQFF.

The V and J genes are TRBV6-1 and TRBJ2-3; the D is unclear. The V end was cut by 6 bases, the J end by 10 bases, with 14 bases between. The CDR3 consists of 12 residues. Germline CDR1 and CDR2: MNHNS and SASEGT. The CDR3 bases are TGTGCCAGCAGGACCCGAGCTTGGGCGCAGTATTTT. Encoded protein: CASRTRAWAQYF.

This chain uses TRBV3-1 with TRBJ1-1, with D possibly TRBD1 on 5 matching bases. Trimming took 6 bases from V and 1 from J, leaving 15 bases between them. The CDR3 covers 15 residues. The germline gives CDR1 LGHDT, CDR2 YNNKEL (reference sequence). The CDR3 protein is CASSSGRGRNTEAFF. As DNA, the CDR3 is TGTGCCAGCAGTTCGGGAAGGGGTCGGAACACTGAAGCTTTCTTT.

This clonotype was recorded many times. The CDR3 DNA reads TGCGCCAGCAGTCCCTCTAGGTGGAATAAGTACGAGCAGTACTTC. Translated: CASSPSRWNKYEQYF. The J gene is TRBJ2-7, the V gene TRBV23-1; D remains unclear. TRBV23-1 is identified as an open reading frame with a role that is uncertain. There are 15 residues in the CDR3. Between the trimmed V and J ends, which lost 4 bases and 4 bases, there was a span of 17 bases.

This clonotype was detected only a few times. The rearrangement joins TRBV5-1 to TRBJ1-2; possibly TRBD1 for D (5 bases). The V gene's germline CDR1 is SGHRS and CDR2 YFSETQ. The V and J ends lost 7 bases and 8 bases respectively, with 21 bases between them. The CDR3 length is 14 residues. Written as DNA, the CDR3 is TGCGCCAGCGCCTCTTCGGGGACCTTCGTGGGCTACACCTTC. Translating gives CASASSGTFVGYTF.

This clonotype was seen more than once but under ten times. The chain uses TRBV11-2 and TRBJ2-7; 8 bases line up with TRBD1. This CDR3 has 15 amino acids. The V gene end was trimmed by 1 base and the J gene end by 3 bases; junction bases not matched to a gene: 5. Germline V gene data show CDR1 as SGHAT and CDR2 as FQNNGV. CDR3 sequence reads: CASSLGADRGYEQYF. CDR3 DNA sequence: TGTGCCAGCAGCTTAGGAGCCGACAGGGGCTACGAGCAGTACTTC.